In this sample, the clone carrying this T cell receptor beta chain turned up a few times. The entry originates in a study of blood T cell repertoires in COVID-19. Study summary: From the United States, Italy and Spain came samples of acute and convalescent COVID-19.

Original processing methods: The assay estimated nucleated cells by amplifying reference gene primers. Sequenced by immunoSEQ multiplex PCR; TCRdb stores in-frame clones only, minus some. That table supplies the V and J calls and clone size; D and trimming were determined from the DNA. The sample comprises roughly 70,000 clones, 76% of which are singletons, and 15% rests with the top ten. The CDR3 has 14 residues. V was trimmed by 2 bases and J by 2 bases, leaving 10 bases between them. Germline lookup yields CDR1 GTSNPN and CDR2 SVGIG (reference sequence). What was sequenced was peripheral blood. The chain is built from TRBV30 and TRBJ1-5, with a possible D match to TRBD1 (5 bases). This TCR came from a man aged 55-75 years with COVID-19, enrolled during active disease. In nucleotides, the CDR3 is TGTGCCTGGAGTAGGGGTCTCGGCAATCAGCCCCAGCATTTT. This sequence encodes CAWSRGLGNQPQHF.